The 23 T cell receptor beta chains in this list originate from one sample, sequenced in a study of T cell responses to AZD1222 COVID-19 vaccine (dated by TCRdb to 2020 to 2022). The meaning of the sample's time point label: baseline before first vaccination. The library was built by means of the immunoSEQ multiplex PCR assay. Not all clones reach the TCRdb copy of this immuneACCESS table, which keeps in-frame sequences only. Checked studies attribute under half of the gap to unresolved V genes and leave the rest unexplained. Counted in this sample were approximately 180,000 clones; roughly 90% of them appeared once. 2.6% of the sample goes to the ten largest clones. Sequences were derived from peripheral blood, sampled on day 0 of AZD1222 vaccination. The receptors originated from an adult in good health.

The chain has TRBV6-5 and TRBJ2-2, with unresolved D. V was pared by 1 base and J by 6 bases, with 6 bases between. The CDR3 contains 13 residues. The germline V gene has CDR1 MNHEY and CDR2 SVGAGI. CDR3 in DNA: TGTGCCAGCAGTTACTTCCGGGCCGGGGAGCTGTTTTTT. Its protein is CASSYFRAGELFF.

This chain links TRBV5-1 with TRBJ2-1; 8 bases match TRBD2. Trimming removed 7 bases from V and 5 bases from J; junction bases left unmatched: 5. This CDR3 has 13 residues. Germline lookup yields CDR1 SGHRS and CDR2 YFSETQ. This CDR3 reads CASSTGGNNEQFF. The CDR3 nucleotides are TGCGCCAGCTCCACGGGGGGGAACAATGAGCAGTTCTTC.

This chain links TRBV9 with TRBJ2-1; no clear D. This CDR3 has 13 residues. Germline loops: CDR1 SGDLS, CDR2 YYNGEE. V gave up 4 bases and J gave up 5 bases, with 10 bases separating them. This CDR3 reads CASSIRRDNEQFF. The CDR3 nucleotides are TGTGCCAGCAGCATTAGACGGGACAATGAGCAGTTCTTC.

This clone has only one observation. V usage is TRBV3-1 (or the pseudogene TRBV3-2) and J usage is TRBJ2-7; 7 bases agree with TRBD2. After removal of 4 bases from V and 2 bases from J, the junction contained 5 bases not matched to a gene. The CDR3 has 14 residues. In germline, CDR1 is LGHDT, CDR2 YNNKEL (reference sequence). The CDR3 is CASSPTSPTYEQYF. CDR3 DNA: TGTGCCAGCAGCCCGACTAGCCCCACCTACGAGCAGTACTTC.

This clone was observed once. The chain couples TRBV7-2 to TRBJ2-7; weak D call: TRBD1 (6 bases). From germline, CDR1 is SGHTA and CDR2 FQGNSA. CDR3 length equals 14 residues. V was shortened by 4 bases and J by 3 bases, with 13 bases between the two germline ends. As DNA, the CDR3 is TGTGCCAGCAGCTCCCAGGACAGACTCTACGAGCAGTACTTC. Protein sequence: CASSSQDRLYEQYF.

The gene calls are TRBV7-2 and TRBJ2-1, with 10 nucleotides matching TRBD1. V was pared by 2 bases and J by 7 bases, with 8 bases of the junction left unmatched. Germline CDR1 reads SGHTA; CDR2 reads FQGNSA. CDR3 length equals 16 residues. CDR3 sequence reads: CASSLSRQGAQNEQFF. The CDR3 bases are TGTGCCAGCAGCTTATCCCGACAGGGGGCGCAAAATGAGCAGTTCTTC.

The chain employs TRBV28 and TRBJ2-7; no definite D call. The V end lost 3 bases, the J end lost 4 bases, and 7 bases lay between the germline ends. Germline V gives CDR1 MDHEN, CDR2 SYDVKM. The CDR3 length is 12 residues. The CDR3 DNA reads TGTGCCAGCAGTTTCGTAGGGTACGAGCAGTACTTC. It codes for CASSFVGYEQYF.

The V call is TRBV27, the J call TRBJ1-2, with D unclear. V gave up 11 bases and J gave up 0 bases, with 16 bases separating them. Germline-derived CDR1 and CDR2 are MNHEY and SMNVEV (reference sequence). The CDR3 is 14 amino acids. The CDR3 DNA sequence: TGTGCCTCAAAGGGAAGAAATACTAACTATGGCTACACCTTC. Protein: CASKGRNTNYGYTF.

About this clone: The same CDR3 can be traced to other DNA sequences in this sample. The chain couples TRBV5-1 to TRBJ2-7; 10 positions match TRBD1. Trimming removed 0 bases from V and 4 bases from J; junction bases left unmatched: 1. The CDR3 is 14 residues long. CDR1 is SGHRS, CDR2 YFSETQ, per germline. In DNA, the CDR3 is TGCGCCAGCAGCTTGGGACAGGGGGCATACGAGCAGTACTTC. Its translation is CASSLGQGAYEQYF.

This sequence joins TRBV11-2 and TRBJ2-7; D unclear. This CDR3 comprises 11 residues. Per the germline V gene, CDR1 is SGHAT and CDR2 is FQNNGV. The germline V and J ends were trimmed by 5 bases and 6 bases, with 8 bases remaining between them. CDR3 nucleotides: TGTGCCAGCAGCCTCCTAAGCGAGCAGTACTTC. The encoded protein is CASSLLSEQYF.

This chain uses TRBV12-2 with TRBJ2-7; the table assigns TRBD2, which was not confirmed against the DNA. TRBV12-2 is deemed a pseudogene. This CDR3 region has 19 residues. CDR3 in amino acids: CASRLVLVGGLAGDYEQYF. CDR3 nucleotide sequence: TGTGCAAGTCGCTTAGTACTGGTTGGTGGACTAGCGGGAGATTACGAGCAGTACTTC.

The chain joins TRBV5-1 to TRBJ2-3, with D perhaps TRBD1 (5 bases). Germline V lookup: CDR1 SGHRS, CDR2 YFSETQ. The CDR3 spans 14 residues. The germline V and J ends were trimmed by 5 bases and 5 bases, with 15 bases remaining between them. CDR3 sequence (DNA): TGCGCCAGCAGTATGGGCAGGGCCGGAGATACGCAGTATTTT. Translation gives CASSMGRAGDTQYF.

The chain carries TRBV27 and TRBJ2-7, with 8 bases matching TRBD1. Unmatched junction bases numbered 13, after V lost 6 bases and J lost 0 bases. In germline, CDR1 is MNHEY, CDR2 SMNVEV (reference sequence). The CDR3 length is 17 residues. CDR3 amino acids: CASSRTRQGISSYEQYF. CDR3 DNA: TGTGCCAGCAGCCGAACCCGACAGGGGATAAGCTCCTACGAGCAGTACTTC.

The chain joins TRBV30 to TRBJ1-6, with D hard to call. This CDR3 is 13 amino acids long. Germline V CDR1 and CDR2: GTSNPN, SVGIG (reference sequence). V gave up 1 base and J gave up 6 bases, with 7 bases separating them. CDR3 protein: CAWSALSNSPLHF. For the CDR3, the DNA is TGTGCCTGGAGTGCTTTAAGTAATTCACCCCTCCACTTT. Based on the CDR3 plus reference TRBV30 and TRBJ1-6, the full variable domain is SQTIHQWPATLVQPVGSPLSLECTVEGTSNPNLYWYRQAAGRGLQLLFYSVGIGQISSEVPQNLSASRPQDRQFILSSKKLLLSDSGFYLCAWSALSNSPLHFGNGTRLTVT.

The gene calls are TRBV29-1 and TRBJ2-7; TRBD2 agrees at 11 bases. Germline-derived CDR1 and CDR2 are SQVTM and ANQGSEA. Unmatched junction bases numbered 13, after V lost 2 bases and J lost 4 bases. CDR3 length: 17 residues. DNA of the CDR3: TGCAGCGTTGAACTGGGGATAGGGCTAGCGGGAGGTTACGAGCAGTACTTC. This translates into CSVELGIGLAGGYEQYF.

The CDR3 protein is CASSPRSGEGYTF. The CDR3 DNA follows: TGCGCCAGCAGCCCCCGGTCGGGGGAGGGCTACACCTTC. The rearrangement joins TRBV5-1 to TRBJ1-2; perhaps TRBD1 as D (5 bases). Germline loops: CDR1 SGHRS, CDR2 YFSETQ. The CDR3 has 13 residues. V was clipped by 4 bases and J by 8 bases, with 15 bases between them.

The table lists this clone with a count of one. This chain uses TRBV19 with TRBJ2-2, with unresolved D. This CDR3 region has 14 residues. The V and J ends lost 4 bases and 3 bases respectively, with 9 bases between them. Germline V gene data show CDR1 as LNHDA and CDR2 as SQIVND (reference sequence). The CDR3 DNA follows: TGTGCCAGTAGTAGTGGGGTTTACACCGGGGAGCTGTTTTTT. Translating gives CASSSGVYTGELFF. Filled out from reference TRBV19 and TRBJ2-2, the complete variable domain reads DGGITQSPKYLFRKEGQNVTLSCEQNLNHDAMYWYRQDPGQGLRLIYYSQIVNDFQKGDIAEGYSVSREKKESFPLTVTSAQKNPTAFYLCASSSGVYTGELFFGEGSRLTVL.

This chain joins TRBV5-4 and TRBJ2-5, with 11 nucleotides matching TRBD2. The CDR3 contains 16 residues. Germline V lookup: CDR1 SGHNT, CDR2 YYREEE (reference sequence). Trimming removed 2 bases from V and 9 bases from J; junction bases left unmatched: 12. The CDR3 is CASSFPGTSGGGAQYF. CDR3 DNA sequence: TGTGCCAGCAGCTTCCCCGGGACTAGCGGAGGCGGGGCCCAGTACTTC.

The chain joins TRBV3-1 (or the pseudogene TRBV3-2) to TRBJ2-7; TRBD1 is a possible D gene (5 bases). The CDR3 totals 15 residues. The ends were cut back, 2 bases at V and 3 bases at J, with 14 bases in the middle. The germline V gene has CDR1 LGHDT and CDR2 YNNKEL (reference sequence). CDR3 sequence (DNA): TGTGCCAGCAGCCAAATGTCCAGGGTGAGCTACGAGCAGTACTTC. Its translation is CASSQMSRVSYEQYF.

This clone was recorded once. V is TRBV27 and J is TRBJ2-7; unclear D gene. Trimming stripped 5 bases from V and 4 bases from J, with 18 bases between. The CDR3 contains 15 residues. Germline assignment: CDR1 MNHEY and CDR2 SMNVEV (reference sequence). The CDR3 here is CASSRSSIGNYEQYF. The CDR3 bases are TGTGCCAGCAGTCGCTCATCCATTGGCAATTACGAGCAGTACTTC.

The rearrangement uses TRBV6-5 and TRBJ1-2, with D tentatively TRBD1 (5 bases). The V and J ends lost 6 bases and 7 bases respectively, with 18 bases between them. The germline CDR1 and CDR2 sequences are MNHEY and SVGAGI. There are 14 residues in the CDR3. The CDR3 loop is CASSPPGAPGGYTF. The DNA for the CDR3 is TGTGCCAGCAGCCCACCCGGGGCCCCCGGTGGCTACACCTTC.

This clone was seen only once. The chain uses TRBV6-4 and TRBJ2-1; the match to TRBD2 covers 14 bases. CDR1 and CDR2 from the germline V gene are MRHNA and SNTAGT. There are 19 residues in the CDR3. The trim removed 0 bases at V and 3 bases at J, leaving 7 bases unmatched. The CDR3 here is CASSDSGTSGSTGYNEQFF. CDR3 bases: TGTGCCAGCAGTGACTCGGGGACTAGCGGGAGTACAGGCTACAATGAGCAGTTCTTC.

The table lists this clone with many counts. The chain carries TRBV7-9 and TRBJ1-3; D gene unclear. The CDR3 is 16 residues long. Looked up from germline, CDR1 is SEHNR and CDR2 is FQNEAQ (reference sequence). V gave up 4 bases and J gave up 0 bases, with 13 bases separating them. The CDR3 here is CASSSFRPPSGNTIYF. CDR3 sequence (DNA): TGTGCCAGCAGCTCATTCCGCCCACCCTCTGGAAACACCATATATTTT.